This is a list of T cell receptor beta chains from one sample in a study of CD8 T cells in Susac syndrome. TCRdb fed the immunoSEQ multiplex PCR reads into MiXCR, producing one record per CDR3 protein. The sample carries approximately 200,000 distinct CDR3 sequences, 90% to 95% recorded once. Sequenced material: CD4+ T cells from PBMCs. Receptors originate from a human donor with multiple sclerosis. CDR3s include the opening cysteine and the closing phenylalanine or tryptophan. A D gene is named only where the DNA matches it firmly. Expanded clones get a size class; other rows say once, few or many, or leave the size out.

j_call v_call d_call clone_size cdr3_nt cdr3_aa
TRBJ1-4 TRBV20-1 . . TGCAGTGCTATAAAAGGGCCCGTTAATGAAAAACTGTTTTTT CSAIKGPVNEKLFF
TRBJ1-5 TRBV20-1 . once TGCAGTGCAACCTGGGGGGCCGTCAGCAATCAGCCCCAGCATTTT CSATWGAVSNQPQHF
TRBJ2-3 TRBV2 . few TGTGCCAGCAGTGAACGGTCAGATACGCAGTATTTT CASSERSDTQYF
TRBJ2-6 TRBV6-5 . once TGTGCCAGCAGTTACGGGGTATCTGGGGCCAACGTCCTGACTTTC CASSYGVSGANVLTF
TRBJ2-7 TRBV29-1 . . TGCAGCGTTGAGGGTCAGAGTTCCTACGAGCAGTACTTC CSVEGQSSYEQYF
TRBJ1-1 TRBV7-3 . . TGTGCCAGCAGTCTGAGAGGAGAGAACACTGAAGCTTTCTTT CASSLRGENTEAFF
TRBJ2-4 TRBV29-1 . . TGCAGCGTTTCAAGCCGTAGCATTCAGTACTTC CSVSSRSIQYF
TRBJ2-2 TRBV2 . once TGTGCCAGCAAACGAGGGGGTACCGGGGAGCTGTTTTTT CASKRGGTGELFF
TRBJ2-1 TRBV29-1 . . TGCAGCATTCGACAGGACGTACTGCAGTTCTTC CSIRQDVLQFF
TRBJ2-5 TRBV5-1 TRBD2 . TGCGCCAGCAGCCCAATCGGGACTAGCGGGATCCAAGAGACCCAGTACTTC CASSPIGTSGIQETQYF
TRBJ2-5 TRBV12-3/TRBV12-4 . . TGTGCCAGCAGCCTGATCGCGGGGACCCAGTACTTC CASSLIAGTQYF
TRBJ1-1 TRBV12-5 . . TGTGCTAGTGGTTTGGAAGTTGGTATCGAAGCTTTCTTT CASGLEVGIEAFF
TRBJ1-1 TRBV5-6 . . TGTGCCAGCAGCTTGTTAGGGGCCGCTGAAGCTTTCTTT CASSLLGAAEAFF
TRBJ2-2 TRBV20-1 . . TGCAGTGCTCCAGTGGCGGGGTCCACCGGGGAGCTGTTTTTT CSAPVAGSTGELFF
TRBJ1-1 TRBV9 TRBD1 . TGTGCCAGCGGAGACAGGGGGCAGAACACTGAAGCTTTCTTT CASGDRGQNTEAFF
TRBJ2-2 TRBV29-1 . . TGCAGCGTTTTACCTCGGCTTTCCGGGGAGCTGTTTTTT CSVLPRLSGELFF
TRBJ2-7 TRBV20-1 TRBD1 . TGCAGTGCTAGAGGTGGACAGGGATCCCCCTACGAGCAGTACTTC CSARGGQGSPYEQYF
TRBJ1-4 TRBV25-1 . . TGTGCCAGCAGTACGAGTGAAAAACTGTTTTTT CASSTSEKLFF
TRBJ2-4 TRBV7-9 . once TGTGCCAGCAGCGCCGGGACAACACTAGCCAAAAACATTCAGTACTTC CASSAGTTLAKNIQYF
TRBJ1-4 TRBV18 TRBD1 . TGTGCCAGCTCACCAGGACAGGATCGTGAAAAACTGTTTTTT CASSPGQDREKLFF
TRBJ2-5 TRBV27 . once TGTGCCAGCCGCAGGGGCTCCAACCAAGAGACCCAGTACTTC CASRRGSNQETQYF
TRBJ2-7 TRBV5-1 . . TGCGCCAGCAGCGTACAGGGAGCCTACGAGCAGTACTTC CASSVQGAYEQYF
TRBJ2-3 TRBV20-1 . . TGCAGTGCTAGAGAGGATCTGCGGGGTAGAGATACGCAGTATTTT CSAREDLRGRDTQYF
TRBJ1-2 TRBV19 . . TGTGCCACCAAGGACAGTGCAGTTGGCTACACCTTC CATKDSAVGYTF
TRBJ2-3 TRBV7-3 TRBD2 . TGTGCCAGCAGGGTTGCGGGAGGTGCAGATACGCAGTATTTT CASRVAGGADTQYF
TRBJ1-2 TRBV27 TRBD1 . TGTGCCAGCAGTTTACAGGGGGCTGATGGCTACACCTTC CASSLQGADGYTF
TRBJ2-5 TRBV5-1 . . TGCGCCAGCAGCAGCTTTATATATGAGGGAGTACAAGAGACCCAGTACTTC CASSSFIYEGVQETQYF
TRBJ1-1 TRBV5-6 . . TGTGCCAGCAGCTTGGTATGGGTCTCGGAGGAAGCTTTCTTT CASSLVWVSEEAFF